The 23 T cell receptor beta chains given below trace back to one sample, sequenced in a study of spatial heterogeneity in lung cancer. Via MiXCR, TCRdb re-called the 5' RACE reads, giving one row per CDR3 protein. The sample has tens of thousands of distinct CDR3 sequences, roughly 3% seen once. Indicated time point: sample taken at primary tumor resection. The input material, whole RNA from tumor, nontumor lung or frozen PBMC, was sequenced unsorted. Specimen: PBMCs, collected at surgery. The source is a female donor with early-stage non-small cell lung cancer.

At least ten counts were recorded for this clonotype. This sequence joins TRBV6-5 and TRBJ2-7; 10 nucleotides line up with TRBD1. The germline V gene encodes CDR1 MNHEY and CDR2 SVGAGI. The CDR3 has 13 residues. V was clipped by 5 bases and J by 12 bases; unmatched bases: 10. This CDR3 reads CASSPGTGAQGYF. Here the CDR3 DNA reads TGTGCCAGCAGTCCCGGGACAGGGGCCCAGGGGTACTTC.

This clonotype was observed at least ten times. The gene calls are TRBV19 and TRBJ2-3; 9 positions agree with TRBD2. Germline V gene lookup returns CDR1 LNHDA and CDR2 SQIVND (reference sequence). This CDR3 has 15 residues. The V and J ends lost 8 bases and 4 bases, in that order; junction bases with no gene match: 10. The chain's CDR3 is CASRILAGVPDTQYF. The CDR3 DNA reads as TGTGCCAGTCGCATTTTAGCGGGAGTTCCAGATACGCAGTATTTT.

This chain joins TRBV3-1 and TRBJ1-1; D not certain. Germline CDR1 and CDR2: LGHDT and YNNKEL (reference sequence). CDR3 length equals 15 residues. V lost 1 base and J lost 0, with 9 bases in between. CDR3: CASSQAPGMNTEAFF. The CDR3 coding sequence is TGTGCCAGCAGCCAAGCCCCCGGCATGAACACTGAAGCTTTCTTT.

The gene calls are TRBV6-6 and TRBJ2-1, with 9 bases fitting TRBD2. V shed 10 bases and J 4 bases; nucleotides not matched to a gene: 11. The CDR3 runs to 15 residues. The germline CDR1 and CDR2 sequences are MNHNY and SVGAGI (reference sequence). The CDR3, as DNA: TGTGCCACCAACTTAGCGGGAGTGGTGTACAATGAGCAGTTCTTC. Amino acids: CATNLAGVVYNEQFF.

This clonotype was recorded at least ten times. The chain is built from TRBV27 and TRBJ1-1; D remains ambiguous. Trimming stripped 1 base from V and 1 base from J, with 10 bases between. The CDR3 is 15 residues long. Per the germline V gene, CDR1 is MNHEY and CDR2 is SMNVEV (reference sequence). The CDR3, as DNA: TGTGCCAGCAGTTTATATTCATATACGAACACTGAAGCTTTCTTT. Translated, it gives CASSLYSYTNTEAFF.

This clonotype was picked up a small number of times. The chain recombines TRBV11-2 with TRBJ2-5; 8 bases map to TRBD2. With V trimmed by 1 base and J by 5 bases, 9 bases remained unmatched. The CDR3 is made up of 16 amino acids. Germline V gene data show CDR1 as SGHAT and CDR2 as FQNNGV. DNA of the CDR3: TGTGCCAGCAGCTTAGGGTCCAGCGGGAGAACTGAGACCCAGTACTTC. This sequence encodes CASSLGSSGRTETQYF.

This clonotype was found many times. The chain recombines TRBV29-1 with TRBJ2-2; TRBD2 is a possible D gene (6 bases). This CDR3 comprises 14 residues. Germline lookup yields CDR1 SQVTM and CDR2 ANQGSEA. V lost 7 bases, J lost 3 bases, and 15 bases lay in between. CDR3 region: CSAPLGGYTGELFF. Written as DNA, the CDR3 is TGCAGCGCCCCGCTTGGGGGGTACACCGGGGAGCTGTTTTTT.

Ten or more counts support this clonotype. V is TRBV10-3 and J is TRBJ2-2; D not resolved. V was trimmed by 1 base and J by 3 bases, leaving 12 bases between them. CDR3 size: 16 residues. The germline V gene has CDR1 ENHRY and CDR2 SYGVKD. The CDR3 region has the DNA TGTGCCATCAGTGAGTTATGGGGATTTGACACCGGGGAGCTGTTTTTT. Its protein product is CAISELWGFDTGELFF.

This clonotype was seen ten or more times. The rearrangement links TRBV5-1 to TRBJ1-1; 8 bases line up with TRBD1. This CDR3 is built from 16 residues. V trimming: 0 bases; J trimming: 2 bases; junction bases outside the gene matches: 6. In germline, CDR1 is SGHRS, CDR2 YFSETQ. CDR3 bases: TGCGCCAGCAGCTTGGCAGGGACAGGCCGAAACACTGAAGCTTTCTTT. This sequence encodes CASSLAGTGRNTEAFF.

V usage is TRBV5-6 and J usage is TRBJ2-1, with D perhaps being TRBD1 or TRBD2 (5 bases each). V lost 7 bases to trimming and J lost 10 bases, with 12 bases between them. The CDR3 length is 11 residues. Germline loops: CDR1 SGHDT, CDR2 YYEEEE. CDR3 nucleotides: TGTGCCAGCTCCCCGGGGACGGAGCAGTTCTTC. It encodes CASSPGTEQFF.

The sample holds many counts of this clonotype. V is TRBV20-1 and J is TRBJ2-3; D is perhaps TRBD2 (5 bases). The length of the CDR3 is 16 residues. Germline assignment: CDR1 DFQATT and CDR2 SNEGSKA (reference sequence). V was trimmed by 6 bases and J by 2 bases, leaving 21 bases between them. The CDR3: CSATDGGRVPTDTQYF. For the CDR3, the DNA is TGCAGTGCCACAGATGGCGGGCGGGTTCCCACAGATACGCAGTATTTT.

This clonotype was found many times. DNA for the CDR3: TGTGCCAGCAGCCGCCGGACCGGCTCCTACAATGAGCAGTTCTTC. It encodes CASSRRTGSYNEQFF. The chain couples TRBV7-7 to TRBJ2-1; D remains unclear. The length of the CDR3 is 15 residues. Germline assignment: CDR1 SSHAT and CDR2 FNYEAQ (reference sequence). Trimming removed 5 bases from V and 0 bases from J, with 11 bases in between.

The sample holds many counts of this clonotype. In nucleotides, the CDR3 is TGTGCCAGCAGTTTCTCAGGGTTCTCTGGGGCCAACGTCCTGACTTTC. Its translation is CASSFSGFSGANVLTF. The chain recombines TRBV28 with TRBJ2-6, with TRBD1 as a possible D gene (5 bases). The CDR3 totals 16 residues. The V gene's germline CDR1 is MDHEN and CDR2 SYDVKM. V was pared by 3 bases and J by 0 bases, with 9 bases between.

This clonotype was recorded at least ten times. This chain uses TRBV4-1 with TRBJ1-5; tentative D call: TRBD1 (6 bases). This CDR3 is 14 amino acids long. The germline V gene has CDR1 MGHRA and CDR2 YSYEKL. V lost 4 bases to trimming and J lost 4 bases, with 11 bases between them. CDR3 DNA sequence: TGCGCCAGCAGCCGGGCAGGGGCTAATCAGCCCCAGCATTTT. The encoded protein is CASSRAGANQPQHF.

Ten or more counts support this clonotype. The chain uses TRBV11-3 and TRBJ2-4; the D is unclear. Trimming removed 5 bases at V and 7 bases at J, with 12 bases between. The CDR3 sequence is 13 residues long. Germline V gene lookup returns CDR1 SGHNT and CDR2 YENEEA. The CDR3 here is CASSARVGNIQYF. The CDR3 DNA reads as TGTGCCAGCAGCGCACGCGTCGGGAACATTCAGTACTTC.

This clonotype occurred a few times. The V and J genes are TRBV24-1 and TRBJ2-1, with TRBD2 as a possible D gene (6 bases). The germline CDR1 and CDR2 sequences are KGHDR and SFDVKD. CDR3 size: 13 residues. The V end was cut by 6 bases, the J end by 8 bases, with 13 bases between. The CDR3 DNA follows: TGTGCCACCAGTCTTCCGGGAGCGGATGAGCAGTTCTTC. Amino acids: CATSLPGADEQFF.

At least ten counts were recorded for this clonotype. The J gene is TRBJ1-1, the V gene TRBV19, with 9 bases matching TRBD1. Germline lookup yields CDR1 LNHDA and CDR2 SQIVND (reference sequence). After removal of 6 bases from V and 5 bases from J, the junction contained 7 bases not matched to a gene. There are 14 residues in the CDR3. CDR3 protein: CASSAQGAGTEAFF. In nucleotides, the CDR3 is TGTGCCAGTAGCGCACAGGGGGCTGGGACTGAAGCTTTCTTT.

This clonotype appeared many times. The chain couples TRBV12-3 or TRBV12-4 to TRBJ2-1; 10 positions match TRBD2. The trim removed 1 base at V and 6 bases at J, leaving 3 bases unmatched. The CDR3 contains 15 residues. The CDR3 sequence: CASSLVPSGSNEQFF. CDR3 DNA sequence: TGTGCCAGCAGTTTAGTACCTAGCGGGAGCAATGAGCAGTTCTTC.

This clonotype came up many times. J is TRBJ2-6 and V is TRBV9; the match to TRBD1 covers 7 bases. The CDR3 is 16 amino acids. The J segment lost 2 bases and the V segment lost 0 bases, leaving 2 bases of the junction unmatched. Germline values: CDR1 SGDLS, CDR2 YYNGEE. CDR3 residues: CASSVVDRAGANVLTF. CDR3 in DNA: TGTGCCAGCAGCGTAGTTGACAGGGCTGGGGCCAACGTCCTGACTTTC.

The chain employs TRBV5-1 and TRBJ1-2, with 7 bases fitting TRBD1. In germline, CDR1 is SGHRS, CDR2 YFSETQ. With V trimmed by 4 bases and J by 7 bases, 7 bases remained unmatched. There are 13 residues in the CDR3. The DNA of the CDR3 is TGCGCCAGCAGCCCGCAGGGGGGAAGTGGCTACACCTTC. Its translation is CASSPQGGSGYTF.

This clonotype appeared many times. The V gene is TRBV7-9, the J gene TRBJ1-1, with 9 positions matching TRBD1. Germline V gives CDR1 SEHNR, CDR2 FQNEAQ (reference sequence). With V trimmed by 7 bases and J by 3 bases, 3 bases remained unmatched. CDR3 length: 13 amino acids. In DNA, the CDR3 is TGTGCCAGCACGGGACAGGGTGACACTGAAGCTTTCTTT. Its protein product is CASTGQGDTEAFF.

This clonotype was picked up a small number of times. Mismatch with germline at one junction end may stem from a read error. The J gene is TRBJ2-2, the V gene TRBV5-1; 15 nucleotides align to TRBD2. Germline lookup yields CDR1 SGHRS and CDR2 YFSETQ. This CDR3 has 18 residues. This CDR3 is CTSSSGLAGGPYTGELFF. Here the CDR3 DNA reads TGCACCAGCAGCTCAGGACTAGCGGGAGGGCCGTACACCGGGGAGCTGTTTTTT.

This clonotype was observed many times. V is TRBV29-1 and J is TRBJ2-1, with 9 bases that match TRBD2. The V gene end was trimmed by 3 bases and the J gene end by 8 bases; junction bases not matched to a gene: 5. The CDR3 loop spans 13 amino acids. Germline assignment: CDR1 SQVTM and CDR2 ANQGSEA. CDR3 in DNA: TGCAGCGTTGAGGGCGGGAGGGCCCATGAGCAGTTCTTC. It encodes CSVEGGRAHEQFF.